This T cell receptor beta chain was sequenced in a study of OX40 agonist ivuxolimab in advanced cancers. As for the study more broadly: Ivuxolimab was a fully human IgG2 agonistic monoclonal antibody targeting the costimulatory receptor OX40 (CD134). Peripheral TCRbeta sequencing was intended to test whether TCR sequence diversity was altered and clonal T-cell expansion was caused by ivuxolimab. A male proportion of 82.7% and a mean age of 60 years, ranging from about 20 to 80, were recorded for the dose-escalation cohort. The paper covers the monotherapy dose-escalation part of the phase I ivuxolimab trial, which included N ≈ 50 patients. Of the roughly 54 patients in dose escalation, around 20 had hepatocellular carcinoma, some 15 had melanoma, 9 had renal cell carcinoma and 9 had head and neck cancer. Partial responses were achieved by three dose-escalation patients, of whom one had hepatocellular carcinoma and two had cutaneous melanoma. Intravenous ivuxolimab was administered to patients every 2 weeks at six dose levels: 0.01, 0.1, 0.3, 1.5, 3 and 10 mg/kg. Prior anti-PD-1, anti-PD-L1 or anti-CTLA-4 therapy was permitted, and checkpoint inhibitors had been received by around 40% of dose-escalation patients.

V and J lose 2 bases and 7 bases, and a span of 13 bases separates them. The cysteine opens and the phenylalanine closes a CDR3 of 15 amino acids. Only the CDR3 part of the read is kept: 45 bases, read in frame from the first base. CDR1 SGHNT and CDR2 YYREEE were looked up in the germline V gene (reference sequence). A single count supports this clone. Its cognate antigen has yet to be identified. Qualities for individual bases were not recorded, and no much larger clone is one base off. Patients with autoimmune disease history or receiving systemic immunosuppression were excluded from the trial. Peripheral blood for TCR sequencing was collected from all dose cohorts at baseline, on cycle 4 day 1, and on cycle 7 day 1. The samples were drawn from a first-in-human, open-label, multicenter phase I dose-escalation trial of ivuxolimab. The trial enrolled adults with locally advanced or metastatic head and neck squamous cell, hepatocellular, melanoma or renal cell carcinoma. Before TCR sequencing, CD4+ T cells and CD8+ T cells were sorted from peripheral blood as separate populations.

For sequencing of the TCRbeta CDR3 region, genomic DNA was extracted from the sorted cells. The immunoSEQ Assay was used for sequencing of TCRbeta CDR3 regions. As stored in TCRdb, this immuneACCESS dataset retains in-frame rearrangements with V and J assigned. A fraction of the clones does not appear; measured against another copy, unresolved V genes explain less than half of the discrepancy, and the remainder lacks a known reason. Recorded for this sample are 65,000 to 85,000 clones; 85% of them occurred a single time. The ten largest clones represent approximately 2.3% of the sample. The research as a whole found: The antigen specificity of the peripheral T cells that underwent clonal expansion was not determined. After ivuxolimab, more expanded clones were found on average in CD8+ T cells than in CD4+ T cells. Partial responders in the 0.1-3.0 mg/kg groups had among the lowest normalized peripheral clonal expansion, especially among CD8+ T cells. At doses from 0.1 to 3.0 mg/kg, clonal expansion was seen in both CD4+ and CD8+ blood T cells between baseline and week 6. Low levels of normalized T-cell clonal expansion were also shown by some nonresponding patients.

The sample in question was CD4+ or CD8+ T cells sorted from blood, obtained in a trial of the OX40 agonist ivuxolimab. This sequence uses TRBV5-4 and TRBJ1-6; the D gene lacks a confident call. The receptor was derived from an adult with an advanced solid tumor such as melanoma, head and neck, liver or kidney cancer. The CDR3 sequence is CASSFGLPGNSPLHF. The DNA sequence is TGTGCCAGCAGCTTCGGGCTGCCGGGGAATTCACCCCTCCACTTT.